This TCR beta chain derives from a study of cytomegalovirus exposure and HLA in healthy donors. Findings of the study overall: Most observed TCR sequences were rare, whereas some public TCRs were detected in many donors.

On this clone itself: What it binds is not known.

With 60 Vbeta and 13 Jbeta primers, the PCR was carried out. Data came from immunoSEQ multiplex PCR; TCRdb stores just in-frame clones and leaves some out. The table includes about 120,000 clones, over 65% detected once. Sequencing was performed on PBMCs. The receptor was derived from a woman aged 35 to 49 in good health and CMV-seropositive.

CDR3: CASSWGLAGGTGELFF. In DNA form, the CDR3 reads TGCGCCAGCAGCTGGGGACTAGCGGGGGGAACCGGGGAGCTGTTTTTT. V is TRBV5-1 and J is TRBJ2-2, with 15 bases identical to TRBD2. The CDR3 covers 16 residues. Trimming cost V 3 bases and J 5 bases; bases outside gene matches: 2. Germline CDR1 is SGHRS and CDR2 is YFSETQ. The entire variable domain, with the rest obtained from reference TRBV5-1 and TRBJ2-2, is as follows: KAGVTQTPRYLIKTRGQQVTLSCSPISGHRSVSWYQQTPGQGLQFLFEYFSETQRNKGNFPGRFSGRQFSNSRSEMNVSTLELGDSALYLCASSWGLAGGTGELFFGEGSRLTVL.